This TCR beta chain was recorded in a study of T cell responses to AZD1222 COVID-19 vaccine. The overall study: Analysis merged second doses at about 4 or about 12 weeks.

Libraries were prepared by immunoSEQ multiplex PCR; TCRdb keeps only in-frame clonotypes and omits some of them. The table lists some 170,000 clones, roughly 93% of them singletons. Study-level results: Reportedly, nearly half the spike-specific TCRs target unmutated variant regions. The donors showed a predominance of white British ancestry and of females, with possible underestimation of clonal diversity. With two AZD1222 doses given, Spike-specific TCR breadth and depth both rose.

This clone was observed once. Its antigen remains unidentified. Germline V gene sequence: CDR1 LNHDA, CDR2 SQIVND (reference sequence). The length of the CDR3 is 16 residues. Trimming cost V 7 bases and J 4 bases; bases outside gene matches: 13. This sample comprised peripheral blood, obtained on day 0 of AZD1222 vaccination. The sequence was collected from an adult in good health. This chain uses TRBV19 with TRBJ1-1, with 9 bases fitting TRBD1. Here the CDR3 DNA reads TGTGCCAGTATTGATTACAGGGGACAGGGTAGCACTGAAGCTTTCTTT. Translating it yields CASIDYRGQGSTEAFF. Looking up the rest from reference TRBV19 and TRBJ1-1 gives the full variable domain: DGGITQSPKYLFRKEGQNVTLSCEQNLNHDAMYWYRQDPGQGLRLIYYSQIVNDFQKGDIAEGYSVSREKKESFPLTVTSAQKNPTAFYLCASIDYRGQGSTEAFFGQGTRLTVV.